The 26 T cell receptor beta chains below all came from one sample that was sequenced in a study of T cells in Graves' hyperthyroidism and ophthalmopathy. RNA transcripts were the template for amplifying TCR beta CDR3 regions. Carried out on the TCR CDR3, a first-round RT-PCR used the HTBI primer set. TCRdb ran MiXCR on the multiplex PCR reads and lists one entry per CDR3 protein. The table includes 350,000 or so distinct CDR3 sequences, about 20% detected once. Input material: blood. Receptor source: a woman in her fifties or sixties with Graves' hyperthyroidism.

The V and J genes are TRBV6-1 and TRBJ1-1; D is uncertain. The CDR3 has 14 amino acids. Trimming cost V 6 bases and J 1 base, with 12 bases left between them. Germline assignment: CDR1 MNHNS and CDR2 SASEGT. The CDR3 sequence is CASSDGFRNTEAFF. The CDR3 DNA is TGTGCCAGCAGCGACGGTTTTAGGAACACTGAAGCTTTCTTT.

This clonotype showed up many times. In nucleotides, the CDR3 is TGTGCCAGCACCTTGGACCCCACAGATACGCAGTATTTT. Translation: CASTLDPTDTQYF. The chain has TRBV12-3 or TRBV12-4 and TRBJ2-3; unclear D gene. V lost 7 bases to trimming and J lost 2 bases, with 10 bases between them. The CDR3 covers 13 residues.

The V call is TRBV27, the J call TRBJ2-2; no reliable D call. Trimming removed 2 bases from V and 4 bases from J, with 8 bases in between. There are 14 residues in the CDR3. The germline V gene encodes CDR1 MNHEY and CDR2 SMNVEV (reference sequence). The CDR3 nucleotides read TGTGCCAGCAGTTTAATGAGCGTCACCGGGGAGCTGTTTTTT. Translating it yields CASSLMSVTGELFF.

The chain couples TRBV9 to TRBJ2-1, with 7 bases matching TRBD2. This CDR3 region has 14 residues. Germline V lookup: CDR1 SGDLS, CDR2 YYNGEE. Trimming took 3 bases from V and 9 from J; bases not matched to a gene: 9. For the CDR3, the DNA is TGTGCCAGCAGCGGAGGACTAGTCGTCCCTGAGCAGTTCTTC. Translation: CASSGGLVVPEQFF.

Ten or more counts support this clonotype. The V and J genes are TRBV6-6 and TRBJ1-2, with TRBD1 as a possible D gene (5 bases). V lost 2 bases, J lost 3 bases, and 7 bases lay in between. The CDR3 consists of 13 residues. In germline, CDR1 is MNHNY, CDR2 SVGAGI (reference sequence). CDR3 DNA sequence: TGTGCCAGCAGTTACCGGGGCTACTATGGCTACACCTTC. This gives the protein CASSYRGYYGYTF.

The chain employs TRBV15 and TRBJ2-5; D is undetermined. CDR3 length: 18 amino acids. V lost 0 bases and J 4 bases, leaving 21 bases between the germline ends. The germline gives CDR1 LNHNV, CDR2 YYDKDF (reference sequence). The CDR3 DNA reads TGTGCCACCAGCAGAGATCAGGCTGCCAAGGGTATGGTAGAGACCCAGTACTTC. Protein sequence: CATSRDQAAKGMVETQYF.

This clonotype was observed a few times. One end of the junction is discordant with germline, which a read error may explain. The DNA for the CDR3 is TGCAGTGCAAGAGGGATGGGAGGGACTGAAAAACTGTTTTTT. Residues: CSARGMGGTEKLFF. J is TRBJ1-4 and V is TRBV20-1; tentatively, D is TRBD1 (5 bases). There are 14 residues in the CDR3. Germline CDR1 is DFQATT and CDR2 is SNEGSKA (reference sequence).

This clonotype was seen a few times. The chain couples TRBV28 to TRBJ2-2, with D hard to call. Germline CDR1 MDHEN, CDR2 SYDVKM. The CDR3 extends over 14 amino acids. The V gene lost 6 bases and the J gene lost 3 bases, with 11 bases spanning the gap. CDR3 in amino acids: CASREATYTGELFF. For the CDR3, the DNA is TGTGCCAGCAGAGAAGCAACCTACACCGGGGAGCTGTTTTTT.

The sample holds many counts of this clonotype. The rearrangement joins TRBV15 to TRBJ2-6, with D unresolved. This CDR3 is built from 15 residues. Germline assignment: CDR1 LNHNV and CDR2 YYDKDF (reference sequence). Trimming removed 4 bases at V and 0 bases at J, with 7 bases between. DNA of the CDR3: TGTGCCACCAGCATTACCCGCTCTGGGGCCAACGTCCTGACTTTC. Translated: CATSITRSGANVLTF.

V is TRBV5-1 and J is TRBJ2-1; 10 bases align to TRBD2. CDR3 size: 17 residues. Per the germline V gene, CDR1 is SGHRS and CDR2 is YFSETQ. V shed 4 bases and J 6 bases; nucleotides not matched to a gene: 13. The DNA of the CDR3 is TGCGCCAGCAGCAGGAGGGAAGCGGGGGGGCCGGGCAATGAGCAGTTCTTC. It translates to CASSRREAGGPGNEQFF.

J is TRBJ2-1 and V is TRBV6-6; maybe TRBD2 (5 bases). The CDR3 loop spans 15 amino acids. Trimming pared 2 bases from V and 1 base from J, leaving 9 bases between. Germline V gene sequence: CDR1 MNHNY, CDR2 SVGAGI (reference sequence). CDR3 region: CASSYRRGSYNEQFF. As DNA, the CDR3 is TGTGCCAGCAGTTACAGGAGAGGGTCCTACAATGAGCAGTTCTTC.

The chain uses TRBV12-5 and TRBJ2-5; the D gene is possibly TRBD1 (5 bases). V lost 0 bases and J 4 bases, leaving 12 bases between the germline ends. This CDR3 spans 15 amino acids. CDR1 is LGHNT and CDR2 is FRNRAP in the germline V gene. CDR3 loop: CASGLVQAGPETQYF. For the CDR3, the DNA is TGTGCTAGTGGTTTGGTACAGGCAGGCCCAGAGACCCAGTACTTC.

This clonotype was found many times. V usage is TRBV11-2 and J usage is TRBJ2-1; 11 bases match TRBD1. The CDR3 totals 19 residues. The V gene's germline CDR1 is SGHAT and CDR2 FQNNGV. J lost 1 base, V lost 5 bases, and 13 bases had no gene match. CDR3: CASSDRDRGTSWSYNEQFF. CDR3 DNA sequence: TGTGCCAGCAGCGACCGGGACAGGGGGACTAGCTGGTCCTACAATGAGCAGTTCTTC.

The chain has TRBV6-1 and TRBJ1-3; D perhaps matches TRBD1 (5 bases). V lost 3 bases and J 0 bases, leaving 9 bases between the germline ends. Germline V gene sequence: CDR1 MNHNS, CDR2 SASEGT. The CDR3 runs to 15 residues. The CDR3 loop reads CASSEVGDSGNTIYF. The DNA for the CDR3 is TGTGCCAGCAGTGAGGTGGGGGACTCTGGAAACACCATATATTTT.

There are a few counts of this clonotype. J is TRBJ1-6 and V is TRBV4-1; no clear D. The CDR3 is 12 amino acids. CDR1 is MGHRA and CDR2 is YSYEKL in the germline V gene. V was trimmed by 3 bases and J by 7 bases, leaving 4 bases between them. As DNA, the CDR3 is TGCGCCAGCAGCCACGGGAATTCACCCCTCCACTTT. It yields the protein CASSHGNSPLHF.

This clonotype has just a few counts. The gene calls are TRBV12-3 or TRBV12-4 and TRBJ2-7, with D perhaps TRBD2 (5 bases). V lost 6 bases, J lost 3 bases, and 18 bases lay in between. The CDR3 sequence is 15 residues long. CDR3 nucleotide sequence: TGTGCCAGCAGCTCTTCGGACTCCCCAGGCTACGAGCAGTACTTC. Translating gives CASSSSDSPGYEQYF.

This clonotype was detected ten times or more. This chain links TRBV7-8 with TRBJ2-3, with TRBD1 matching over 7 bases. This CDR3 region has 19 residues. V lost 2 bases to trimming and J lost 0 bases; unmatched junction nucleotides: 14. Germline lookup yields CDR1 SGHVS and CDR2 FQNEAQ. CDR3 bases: TGTGCCAGCAGCTTACCGGAAACCCTCAACAGGGGTAGCACAGATACGCAGTATTTT. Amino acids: CASSLPETLNRGSTDTQYF.

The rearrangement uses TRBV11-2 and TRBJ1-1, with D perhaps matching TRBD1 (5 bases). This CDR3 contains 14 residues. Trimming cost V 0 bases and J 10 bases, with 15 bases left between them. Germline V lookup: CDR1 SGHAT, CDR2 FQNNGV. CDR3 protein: CASSLDAQVGVAFF. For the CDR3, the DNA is TGTGCCAGCAGCTTAGATGCGCAGGTAGGGGTAGCTTTCTTT.

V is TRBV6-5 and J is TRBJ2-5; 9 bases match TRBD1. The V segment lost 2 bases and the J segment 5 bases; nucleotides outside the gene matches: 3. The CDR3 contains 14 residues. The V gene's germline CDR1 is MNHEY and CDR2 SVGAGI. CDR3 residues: CASSYRTGDETQYF. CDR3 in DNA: TGTGCCAGCAGTTACAGGACAGGGGACGAGACCCAGTACTTC.

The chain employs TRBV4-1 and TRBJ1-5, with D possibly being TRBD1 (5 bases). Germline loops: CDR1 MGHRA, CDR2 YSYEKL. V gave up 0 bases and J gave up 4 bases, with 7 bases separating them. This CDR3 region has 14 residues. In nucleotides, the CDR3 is TGCGCCAGCAGCCAAGAAGGGGTAAATCAGCCCCAGCATTTT. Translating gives CASSQEGVNQPQHF.

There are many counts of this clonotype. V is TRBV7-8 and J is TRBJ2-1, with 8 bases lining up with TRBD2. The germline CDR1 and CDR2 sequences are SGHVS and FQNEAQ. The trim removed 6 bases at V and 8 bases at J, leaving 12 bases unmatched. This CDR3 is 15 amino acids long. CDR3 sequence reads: CASRLVGLVGDEQFF. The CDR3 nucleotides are TGTGCCAGCAGGCTTGTGGGACTAGTGGGAGATGAGCAGTTCTTC.

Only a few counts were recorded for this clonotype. The DNA for the CDR3 is TGTGCCAGCAGCGTAGGGGGCTACCGCAATGAGCAGTTCTTC. It codes for CASSVGGYRNEQFF. The chain is built from TRBV9 and TRBJ2-1; weak D call: TRBD1 (5 bases). CDR3 length: 14 residues. CDR1 and CDR2 from the germline V gene are SGDLS and YYNGEE. Trimming pared 0 bases from V and 6 bases from J, leaving 10 bases between.

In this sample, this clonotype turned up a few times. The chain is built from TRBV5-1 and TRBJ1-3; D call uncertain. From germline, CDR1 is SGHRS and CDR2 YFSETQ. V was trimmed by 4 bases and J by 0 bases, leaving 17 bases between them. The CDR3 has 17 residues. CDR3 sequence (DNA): TGCGCCAGCAGCGTCATGCCGGGAGATCTCTCTGGAAACACCATATATTTT. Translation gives CASSVMPGDLSGNTIYF.

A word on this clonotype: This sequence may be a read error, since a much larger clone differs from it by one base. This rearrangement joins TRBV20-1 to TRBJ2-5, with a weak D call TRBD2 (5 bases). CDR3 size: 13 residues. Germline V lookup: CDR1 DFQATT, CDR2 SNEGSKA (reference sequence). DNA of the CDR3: TGCAGTGCAGGAGGCGGGTCCCAAGAGATCCAGTACTTC. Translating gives CSAGGGSQEIQYF.

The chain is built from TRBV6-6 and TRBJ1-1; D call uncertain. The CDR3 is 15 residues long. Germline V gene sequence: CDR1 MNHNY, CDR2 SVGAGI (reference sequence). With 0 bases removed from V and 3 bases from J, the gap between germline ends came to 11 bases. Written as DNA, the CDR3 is TGTGCCAGCAGTTACTCAATAGGGAAGGACACTGAAGCTTTCTTT. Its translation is CASSYSIGKDTEAFF.

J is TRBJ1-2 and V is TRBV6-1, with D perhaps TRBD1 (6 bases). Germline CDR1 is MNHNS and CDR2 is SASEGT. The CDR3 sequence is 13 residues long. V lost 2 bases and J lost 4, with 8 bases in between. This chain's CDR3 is CASSERGGYGYTF. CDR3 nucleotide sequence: TGTGCCAGCAGTGAAAGAGGGGGCTATGGCTACACCTTC.